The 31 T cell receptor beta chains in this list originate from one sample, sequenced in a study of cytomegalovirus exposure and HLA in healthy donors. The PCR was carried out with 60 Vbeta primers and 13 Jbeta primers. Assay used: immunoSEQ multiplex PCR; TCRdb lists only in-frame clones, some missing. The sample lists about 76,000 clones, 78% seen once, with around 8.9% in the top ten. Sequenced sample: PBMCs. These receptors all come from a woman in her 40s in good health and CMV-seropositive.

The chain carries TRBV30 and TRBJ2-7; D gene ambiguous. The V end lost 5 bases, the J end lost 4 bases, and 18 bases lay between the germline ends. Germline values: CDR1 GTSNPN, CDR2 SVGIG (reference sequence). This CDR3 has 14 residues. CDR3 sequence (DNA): TGTGCCTGGCTGGCGGCACCGGATTTATACGAGCAGTACTTC. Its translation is CAWLAAPDLYEQYF.

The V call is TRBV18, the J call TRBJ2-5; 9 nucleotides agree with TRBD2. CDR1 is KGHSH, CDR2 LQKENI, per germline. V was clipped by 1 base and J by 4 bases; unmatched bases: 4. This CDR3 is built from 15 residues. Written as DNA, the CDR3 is TGTGCCAGCTCACCACTAGAACTAGCGGGAGAGACCCAGTACTTC. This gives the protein CASSPLELAGETQYF.

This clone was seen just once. CDR3 in DNA: TGTGCCATCAGTCCGGAATGGCAGGGGGATCAGCCCCAGCATTTT. It translates to CAISPEWQGDQPQHF. The chain couples TRBV10-3 to TRBJ1-5; 7 bases line up with TRBD1. The CDR3 is 15 amino acids. CDR1 is ENHRY, CDR2 SYGVKD, per germline. V was pared by 5 bases and J by 5 bases, with 9 bases of the junction left unmatched.

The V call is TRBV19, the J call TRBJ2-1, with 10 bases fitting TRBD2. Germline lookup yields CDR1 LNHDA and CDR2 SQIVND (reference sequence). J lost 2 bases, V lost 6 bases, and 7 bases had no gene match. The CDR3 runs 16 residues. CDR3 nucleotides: TGTGCCAGTAGAATAATGAGCGGGGGGGCCTACAATGAGCAGTTCTTC. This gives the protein CASRIMSGGAYNEQFF.

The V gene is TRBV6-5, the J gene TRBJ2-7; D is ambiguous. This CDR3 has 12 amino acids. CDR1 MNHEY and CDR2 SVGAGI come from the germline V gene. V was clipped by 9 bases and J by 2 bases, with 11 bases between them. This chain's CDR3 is CARREDAYEQYF. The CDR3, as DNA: TGTGCCAGGAGAGAGGATGCCTACGAGCAGTACTTC.

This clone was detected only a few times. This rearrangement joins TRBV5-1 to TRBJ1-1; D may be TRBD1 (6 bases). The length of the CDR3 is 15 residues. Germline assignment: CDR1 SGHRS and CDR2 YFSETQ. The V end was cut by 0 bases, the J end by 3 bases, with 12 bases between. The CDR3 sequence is CASSLVGGLDTEAFF. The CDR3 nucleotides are TGCGCCAGCAGCTTGGTGGGGGGGCTGGACACTGAAGCTTTCTTT.

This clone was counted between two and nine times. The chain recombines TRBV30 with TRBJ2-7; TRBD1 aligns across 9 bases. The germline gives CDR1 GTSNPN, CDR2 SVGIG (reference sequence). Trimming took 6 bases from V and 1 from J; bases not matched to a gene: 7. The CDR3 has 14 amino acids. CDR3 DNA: TGTGCCTGTAACCGGGACAGGGCTTCCTACGAGCAGTACTTC. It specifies CACNRDRASYEQYF.

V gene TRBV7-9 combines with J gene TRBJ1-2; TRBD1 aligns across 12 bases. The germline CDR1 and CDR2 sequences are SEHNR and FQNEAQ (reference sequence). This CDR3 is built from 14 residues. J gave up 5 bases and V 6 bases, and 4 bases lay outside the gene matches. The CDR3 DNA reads TGTGCCAGCAGGCCGGGACAGGGGGCATATGGCTACACCTTC. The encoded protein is CASRPGQGAYGYTF.

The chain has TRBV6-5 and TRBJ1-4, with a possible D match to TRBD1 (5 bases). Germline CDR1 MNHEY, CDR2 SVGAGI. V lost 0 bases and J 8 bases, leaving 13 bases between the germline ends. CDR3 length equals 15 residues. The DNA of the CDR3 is TGTGCCAGCAGTTACTCGAGCAGGGAGGGAGAAAAACTGTTTTTT. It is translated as CASSYSSREGEKLFF.

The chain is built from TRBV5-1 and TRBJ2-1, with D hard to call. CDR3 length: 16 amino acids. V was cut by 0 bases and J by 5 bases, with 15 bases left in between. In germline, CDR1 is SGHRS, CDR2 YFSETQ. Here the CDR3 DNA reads TGCGCCAGCAGCTTGGCCCTACTACCAATAAACAATGAGCAGTTCTTC. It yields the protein CASSLALLPINNEQFF.

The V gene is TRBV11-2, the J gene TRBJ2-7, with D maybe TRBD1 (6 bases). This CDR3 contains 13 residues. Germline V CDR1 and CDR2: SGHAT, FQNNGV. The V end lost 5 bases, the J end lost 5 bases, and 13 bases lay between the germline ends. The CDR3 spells CASSAGQTDEQYF. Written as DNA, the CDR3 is TGTGCCAGCAGCGCAGGACAGACCGACGAGCAGTACTTC.

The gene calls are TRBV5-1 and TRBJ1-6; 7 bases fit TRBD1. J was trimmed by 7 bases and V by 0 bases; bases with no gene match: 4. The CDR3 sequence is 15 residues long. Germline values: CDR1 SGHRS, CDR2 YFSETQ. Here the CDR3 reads CASSLEGAHNSPLHF. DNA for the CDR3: TGCGCCAGCAGCTTGGAGGGGGCGCACAATTCACCCCTCCACTTT. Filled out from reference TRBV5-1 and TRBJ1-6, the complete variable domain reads KAGVTQTPRYLIKTRGQQVTLSCSPISGHRSVSWYQQTPGQGLQFLFEYFSETQRNKGNFPGRFSGRQFSNSRSEMNVSTLELGDSALYLCASSLEGAHNSPLHFGNGTRLTVT.

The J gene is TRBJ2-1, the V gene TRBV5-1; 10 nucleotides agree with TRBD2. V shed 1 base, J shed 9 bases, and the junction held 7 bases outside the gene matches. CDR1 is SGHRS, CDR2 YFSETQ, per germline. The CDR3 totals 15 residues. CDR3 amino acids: CASSLSSGGVGEQFF. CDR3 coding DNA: TGCGCCAGCAGCTTGTCTAGCGGGGGTGTGGGTGAGCAGTTCTTC.

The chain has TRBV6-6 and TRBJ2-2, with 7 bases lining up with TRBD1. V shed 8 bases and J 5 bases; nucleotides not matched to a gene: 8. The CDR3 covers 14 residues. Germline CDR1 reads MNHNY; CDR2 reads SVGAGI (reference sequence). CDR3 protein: CASGTVGQTGELFF. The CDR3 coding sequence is TGTGCCAGCGGGACAGTGGGACAGACCGGGGAGCTGTTTTTT.

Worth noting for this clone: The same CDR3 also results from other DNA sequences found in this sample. The CDR3 DNA reads TGTGCCAGCAGTGAGGGGCACTCTGGAAACACCATATATTTT. Protein: CASSEGHSGNTIYF. The gene calls are TRBV6-1 and TRBJ1-3; D is perhaps TRBD1 (5 bases). Germline assignment: CDR1 MNHNS and CDR2 SASEGT. Trimming took 3 bases from V and 0 from J, leaving 6 bases between them. The CDR3 is made up of 14 amino acids.

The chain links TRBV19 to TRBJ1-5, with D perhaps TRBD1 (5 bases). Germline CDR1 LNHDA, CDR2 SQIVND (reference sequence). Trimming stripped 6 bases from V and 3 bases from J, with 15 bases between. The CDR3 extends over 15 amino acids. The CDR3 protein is CASSSWGEFNQPQHF. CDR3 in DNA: TGTGCCAGTAGCTCCTGGGGGGAGTTCAATCAGCCCCAGCATTTT. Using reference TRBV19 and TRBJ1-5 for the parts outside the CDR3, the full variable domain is DGGITQSPKYLFRKEGQNVTLSCEQNLNHDAMYWYRQDPGQGLRLIYYSQIVNDFQKGDIAEGYSVSREKKESFPLTVTSAQKNPTAFYLCASSSWGEFNQPQHFGDGTRLSIL.

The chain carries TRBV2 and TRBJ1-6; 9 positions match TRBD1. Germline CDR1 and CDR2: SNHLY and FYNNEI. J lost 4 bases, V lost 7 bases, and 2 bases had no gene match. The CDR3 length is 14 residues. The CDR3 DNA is TGTGCCAGCACGGGACAGGGATATAATTCACCCCTCCACTTT. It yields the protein CASTGQGYNSPLHF.

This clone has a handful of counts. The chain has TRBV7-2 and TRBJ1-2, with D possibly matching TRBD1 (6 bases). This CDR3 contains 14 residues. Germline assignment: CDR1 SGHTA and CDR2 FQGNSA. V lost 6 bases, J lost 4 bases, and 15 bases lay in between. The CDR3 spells CASSSGGAGYGYTF. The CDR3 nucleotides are TGTGCCAGCAGTAGTGGGGGGGCGGGCTATGGCTACACCTTC.

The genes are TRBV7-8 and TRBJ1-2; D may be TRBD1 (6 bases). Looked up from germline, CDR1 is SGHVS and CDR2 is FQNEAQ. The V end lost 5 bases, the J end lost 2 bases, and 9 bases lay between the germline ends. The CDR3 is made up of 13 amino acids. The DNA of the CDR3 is TGTGCCAGCAGCCCGGACAGAAACTATGGCTACACCTTC. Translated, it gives CASSPDRNYGYTF.

The CDR3 region has the DNA TGTGCCAGCAGCTTAGGGCTAGCGGGGGGGCCTGATACGCAGTATTTT. Amino acid sequence: CASSLGLAGGPDTQYF. V usage is TRBV7-7 and J usage is TRBJ2-3, with 12 bases fitting TRBD2. After removal of 1 base from V and 6 bases from J, the junction contained 5 bases not matched to a gene. Germline assignment: CDR1 SSHAT and CDR2 FNYEAQ (reference sequence). This CDR3 is 16 amino acids long.

CDR3 coding DNA: TGTGCCGTAGACAGGGGAAGCACAGATACGCAGTATTTT. Protein product: CAVDRGSTDTQYF. The chain employs TRBV27 and TRBJ2-3, with 8 bases that match TRBD1. Trimming at V came to 11 bases and at J to 0 bases, leaving 4 bases not matched to a gene. The length of the CDR3 is 13 residues. The germline gives CDR1 MNHEY, CDR2 SMNVEV (reference sequence).

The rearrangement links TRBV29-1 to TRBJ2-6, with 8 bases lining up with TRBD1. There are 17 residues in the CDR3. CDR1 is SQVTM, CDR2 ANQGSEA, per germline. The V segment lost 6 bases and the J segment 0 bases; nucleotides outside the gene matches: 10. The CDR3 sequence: CSVGTGDSSSGANVLTF. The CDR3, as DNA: TGCAGCGTAGGGACAGGCGACTCGAGCTCTGGGGCCAACGTCCTGACTTTC.

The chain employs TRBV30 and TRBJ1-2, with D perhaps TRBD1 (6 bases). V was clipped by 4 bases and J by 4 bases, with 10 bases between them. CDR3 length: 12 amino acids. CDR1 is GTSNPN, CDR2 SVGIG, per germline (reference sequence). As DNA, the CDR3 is TGTGCCTGGACGGGGGGCGGCTATGGCTACACCTTC. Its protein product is CAWTGGGYGYTF.

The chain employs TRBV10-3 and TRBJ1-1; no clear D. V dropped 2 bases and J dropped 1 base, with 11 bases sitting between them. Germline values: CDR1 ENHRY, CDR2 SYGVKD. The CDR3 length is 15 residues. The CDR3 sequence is CAISELEGGNTEAFF. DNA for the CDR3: TGTGCCATCAGTGAGCTGGAGGGAGGGAACACTGAAGCTTTCTTT.

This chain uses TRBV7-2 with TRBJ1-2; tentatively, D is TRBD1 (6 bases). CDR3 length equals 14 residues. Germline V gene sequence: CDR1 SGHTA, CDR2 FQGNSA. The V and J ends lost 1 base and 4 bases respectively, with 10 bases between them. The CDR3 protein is CASSLGQGFYGYTF. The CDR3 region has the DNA TGTGCCAGCAGCTTAGGCCAGGGGTTCTATGGCTACACCTTC.

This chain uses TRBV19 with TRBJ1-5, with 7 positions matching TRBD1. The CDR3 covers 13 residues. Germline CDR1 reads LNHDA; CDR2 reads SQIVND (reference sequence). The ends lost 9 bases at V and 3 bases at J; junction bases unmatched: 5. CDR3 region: CASTTGSNQPQHF. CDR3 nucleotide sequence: TGTGCCAGCACGACAGGGTCCAATCAGCCCCAGCATTTT. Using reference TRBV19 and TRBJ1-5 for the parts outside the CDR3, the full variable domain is DGGITQSPKYLFRKEGQNVTLSCEQNLNHDAMYWYRQDPGQGLRLIYYSQIVNDFQKGDIAEGYSVSREKKESFPLTVTSAQKNPTAFYLCASTTGSNQPQHFGDGTRLSIL.

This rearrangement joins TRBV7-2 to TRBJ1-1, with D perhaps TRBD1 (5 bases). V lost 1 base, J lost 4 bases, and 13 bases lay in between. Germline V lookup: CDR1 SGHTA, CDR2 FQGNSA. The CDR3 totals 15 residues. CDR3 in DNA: TGTGCCAGCAGCTTAGTAATGGGGGGGGGCACTGAAGCTTTCTTT. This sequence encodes CASSLVMGGGTEAFF.

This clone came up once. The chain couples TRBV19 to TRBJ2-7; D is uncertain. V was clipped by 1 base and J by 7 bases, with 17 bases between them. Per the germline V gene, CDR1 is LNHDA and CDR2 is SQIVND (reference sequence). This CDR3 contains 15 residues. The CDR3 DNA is TGTGCCAGTAGTATAGTACGAGCCCCCGAGAGGGAGCAGTACTTC. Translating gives CASSIVRAPEREQYF. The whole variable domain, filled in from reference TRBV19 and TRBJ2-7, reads DGGITQSPKYLFRKEGQNVTLSCEQNLNHDAMYWYRQDPGQGLRLIYYSQIVNDFQKGDIAEGYSVSREKKESFPLTVTSAQKNPTAFYLCASSIVRAPEREQYFGPGTRLTVT.

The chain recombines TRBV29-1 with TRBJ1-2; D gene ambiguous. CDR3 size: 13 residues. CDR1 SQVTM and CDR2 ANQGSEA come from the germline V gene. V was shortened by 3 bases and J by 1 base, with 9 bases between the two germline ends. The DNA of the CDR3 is TGCAGCGTTGACCTGGCCCTTAACTATGGCTACACCTTC. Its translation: CSVDLALNYGYTF.

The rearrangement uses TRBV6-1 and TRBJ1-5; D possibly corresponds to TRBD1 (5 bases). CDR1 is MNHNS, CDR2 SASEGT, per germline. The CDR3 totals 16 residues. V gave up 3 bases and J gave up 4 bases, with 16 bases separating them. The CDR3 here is CASSESKGLGNQPQHF. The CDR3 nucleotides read TGTGCCAGCAGTGAGAGTAAGGGGCTGGGGAATCAGCCCCAGCATTTT.

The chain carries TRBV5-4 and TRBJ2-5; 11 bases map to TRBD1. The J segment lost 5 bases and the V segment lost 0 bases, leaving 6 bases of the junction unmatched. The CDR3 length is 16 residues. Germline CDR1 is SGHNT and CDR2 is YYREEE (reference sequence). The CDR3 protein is CASSLGRTGGWETQYF. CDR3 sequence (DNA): TGTGCCAGCAGCTTGGGTCGGACAGGGGGCTGGGAGACCCAGTACTTC.